A single sample is the source of the 14 T cell receptor beta chains below, sequenced in a study of blood T cell repertoires in COVID-19. Sequenced by immunoSEQ multiplex PCR; TCRdb stores in-frame clones only, minus some. The sample lists more than 85,000 clones; nearly 90% were seen once. The sequencing sample was made of peripheral blood. The source of these receptors is a man between 65 and 85 years old with acute or convalescent COVID-19.

The J gene is TRBJ2-1, the V gene TRBV6-4; no firm D call. The CDR3 consists of 13 residues. The germline CDR1 and CDR2 sequences are MRHNA and SNTAGT. Between the trimmed V and J ends, which lost 2 bases and 4 bases, there was a span of 6 bases. The CDR3 coding sequence is TGTGCCAGCAGTGACGAGGTTTACAATGAGCAGTTCTTC. This codes for CASSDEVYNEQFF.

The rearrangement uses TRBV6-5 and TRBJ2-7; perhaps TRBD1 as D (6 bases). CDR1 is MNHEY and CDR2 is SVGAGI in the germline V gene. V was trimmed by 5 bases and J by 3 bases, leaving 8 bases between them. CDR3 length equals 12 residues. The CDR3 DNA is TGTGCCAGCAGTCCACAGGGCTACGAGCAGTACTTC. Protein: CASSPQGYEQYF.

The gene calls are TRBV7-9 and TRBJ1-6; D unresolved. The CDR3 covers 15 residues. Germline CDR1 and CDR2: SEHNR and FQNEAQ (reference sequence). V was clipped by 5 bases and J by 9 bases, with 17 bases between them. The CDR3 DNA reads TGTGCCAGCAGCAAGTCTGACACCCCGAGTTCACCCCTCCACTTT. This gives the protein CASSKSDTPSSPLHF.

The V call is TRBV9, the J call TRBJ1-2; the D is unclear. The germline CDR1 and CDR2 sequences are SGDLS and YYNGEE. This CDR3 is built from 16 residues. Trimming stripped 3 bases from V and 6 bases from J, with 21 bases between. CDR3 DNA: TGTGCCAGCAGCGCACAAGTACGGTTCGGGGTGGATGGCTACACCTTC. Translating it yields CASSAQVRFGVDGYTF.

This chain joins TRBV6-5 and TRBJ2-7; no firm D call. This CDR3 comprises 12 residues. CDR1 is MNHEY, CDR2 SVGAGI, per germline. V lost 8 bases, J lost 4 bases, and 12 bases lay in between. DNA for the CDR3: TGTGCCAGCGGGCTGGGCAAGTACGAGCAGTACGTC. The encoded protein is CASGLGKYEQYV.

A word on this clone: One end of the junction is discordant with germline, which a read error may explain. This rearrangement joins TRBV3-1 (or the pseudogene TRBV3-2) to TRBJ2-5; 13 bases line up with TRBD2. The CDR3 covers 14 residues. Germline CDR1 reads LGHDT; CDR2 reads YNNKEL (reference sequence). The CDR3 nucleotides read TGTGCCAGCAGCAAACTAGCGGGGGGGCGTGGTAAAGACTTC. The encoded protein is CASSKLAGGRGKDF.

The CDR3: CASSGLAGPYNEQFF. In nucleotides, the CDR3 is TGTGCCAGCAGTGGACTAGCGGGGCCTTACAATGAGCAGTTCTTC. J is TRBJ2-1 and V is TRBV6-6; 12 positions agree with TRBD2. The CDR3 consists of 15 residues. In germline, CDR1 is MNHNY, CDR2 SVGAGI (reference sequence). Trimming took 5 bases from V and 4 from J; bases not matched to a gene: 3.

The V gene is TRBV7-3, the J gene TRBJ2-1; TRBD1 is a possible D gene (6 bases). The germline V gene encodes CDR1 SGHTA and CDR2 FQGTGA. The CDR3 length is 13 residues. V was trimmed by 3 bases and J by 7 bases, leaving 10 bases between them. The CDR3 is CASSLGTQNEQFF. The CDR3 DNA follows: TGTGCCAGCAGCTTGGGGACACAGAATGAGCAGTTCTTC.

On this clone itself: The identical CDR3 is also encoded by other nucleotide sequences in the sample. This sequence joins TRBV11-3 and TRBJ1-1, with no clear D. The CDR3 is 13 amino acids. Trimming removed 0 bases at V and 2 bases at J, with 4 bases between. Germline V gives CDR1 SGHNT, CDR2 YENEEA. CDR3 residues: CASSLDRNTEAFF. CDR3 bases: TGTGCCAGCAGCTTAGACCGTAACACTGAAGCTTTCTTT.

This clone has a single count. V usage is TRBV5-6 and J usage is TRBJ2-1, with 9 bases aligning to TRBD2. This CDR3 is 14 amino acids long. Per germline, CDR1 SGHDT and CDR2 YYEEEE. The V and J ends lost 9 bases and 4 bases, in that order; junction bases with no gene match: 8. The chain's CDR3 is CATQAGGEYNEQFF. In DNA form, the CDR3 reads TGTGCCACCCAAGCGGGGGGAGAATACAATGAGCAGTTCTTC.

This chain links TRBV18 with TRBJ2-7, with D perhaps matching TRBD1 (5 bases). Trimming shortened V by 1 base and J by 6 bases, and 16 bases separated the two germline ends. CDR1 is KGHSH and CDR2 is LQKENI in the germline V gene. This CDR3 contains 15 residues. The CDR3, as DNA: TGTGCCAGCTCACCACAGGCGGACAAGGCAGGCGAGCAGTACTTC. Translating gives CASSPQADKAGEQYF. The full variable domain, rest sourced from reference TRBV18 and TRBJ2-7, is NAGVMQNPRHLVRRRGQEARLRCSPMKGHSHVYWYRQLPEEGLKFMVYLQKENIIDESGMPKERFSAEFPKEGPSILRIQQVVRGDSAAYFCASSPQADKAGEQYFGPGTRLTVT.

The chain uses TRBV10-3 and TRBJ2-7; D gene ambiguous. Germline-derived CDR1 and CDR2 are ENHRY and SYGVKD. Trimming removed 4 bases at V and 2 bases at J, with 9 bases between. The length of the CDR3 is 13 residues. CDR3 loop: CAISGAGTYEQYV. The CDR3 bases are TGTGCCATCAGTGGGGCCGGAACCTACGAGCAGTACGTC.

The V and J genes are TRBV7-8 and TRBJ2-4; TRBD1 matches at 7 bases. Germline V lookup: CDR1 SGHVS, CDR2 FQNEAQ. There are 15 residues in the CDR3. V dropped 4 bases and J dropped 3; count of bases not matched to a gene: 6. CDR3 protein: CASSSGGTVKNIQYF. Here the CDR3 DNA reads TGTGCCAGCAGCTCAGGGGGTACGGTCAAAAACATTCAGTACTTC.

V usage is TRBV6-4 and J usage is TRBJ2-3; 8 positions agree with TRBD2. V lost 0 bases and J lost 1; bases outside the gene matches: 0. Germline V lookup: CDR1 MRHNA, CDR2 SNTAGT. The CDR3 has 15 residues. The CDR3 spells CASSDSRGGTDTQYF. In DNA form, the CDR3 reads TGTGCCAGCAGTGACTCGCGGGGGGGCACAGATACGCAGTATTTT.